This TCR beta chain emerged from a study of shared clonotypes between healthy human individuals. Study summary: Used for every donor were three CD4 naive, three CD4 memory, two CD8 naive and one CD8 memory plate.

The V end lost 4 bases, the J end lost 1 base, and 10 bases lay between the germline ends. The CDR3 covers 15 residues. The germline gives CDR1 SEHNR, CDR2 FQNEAQ (reference sequence). Replicate PCRs from sorted subsets contained roughly 200 ng DNA, which is roughly 30,000 T cell genomes. The data were produced by immunoSEQ multiplex PCR, yet TCRdb's version contains in-frame clones alone and is incomplete. The sample comprises 300,000 to 400,000 clones, around four fifths of which are singletons, and 8% to 13% rests with the top ten. The sample taken for sequencing was memory CD4+ T cells sorted from blood. Subset indicated: CD45RA-negative fraction. V is TRBV7-9 and J is TRBJ2-2; TRBD1 might be the D (6 bases). This receptor was identified in a man in his thirties or forties in good health. CDR3 sequence reads: CASSSWTENTGELFF. The DNA of the CDR3 is TGTGCCAGCAGCTCATGGACAGAGAACACCGGGGAGCTGTTTTTT.